This T cell receptor beta chain was sequenced for a study of Graves' ophthalmopathy and Graves' hyperthyroidism. CDR3 size: 16 residues. V dropped 7 bases and J dropped 2 bases, with 18 bases sitting between them. The germline CDR1 and CDR2 sequences are MNHNS and SASEGT. To note about this clonotype: Antigen specificity is unknown.

Amplification targeted the TCR beta CDR3 regions, with RNA transcripts as the source material. After a first-round RT-PCR with HTBI primers, a second-round multiplex PCR was run. Using its own MiXCR run on the multiplex PCR reads, TCRdb lists one record per CDR3 protein. The data contain approximately 160,000 distinct CDR3 sequences, 30% to 45% of them singletons. Study-level results: In predicting ophthalmopathy progression, the model reached nearly 71% sensitivity and 72.22% specificity. From stable hyperthyroidism, ophthalmopathy was separated by a 13-signature model with 85% to 90% sensitivity and roughly 84% specificity.

The sequence was collected from a man aged 25-45 years with Graves' ophthalmopathy. The sequenced material came from peripheral blood. J is TRBJ1-5 and V is TRBV6-1; D is perhaps TRBD1 (6 bases). This CDR3 is CASNEQGPSGNQPQHF. Here the CDR3 DNA reads TGTGCCAGCAACGAACAGGGTCCCAGTGGCAATCAGCCCCAGCATTTT.